These 22 T cell receptor beta chains share one sample of origin, sequenced in a study of CXCR3-negative and CXCR3-positive naive CD8 T cells. Study-level findings and limits: Against CXCR3-negative naive cells, CXCR3-positive naive cells showed more hydrophobic TRB CDR3s.

Through 5' RACE with UMI labels, the TRB cDNA libraries were prepared. TCRdb re-called the 5' RACE reads and shows each CDR3 protein once, DNA omitted. The sample data list over 50,000 distinct CDR3 sequences. Their antigens remain unidentified. The sample taken for sequencing was naive CXCR3+ CD8+ T cells from blood. Subset described: CD45RO-CCR7+CD27+CD95- naive CD8+ T cells expressing CXCR3 (TNR3+). Receptors originate from a human donor in good health. Some clones in this sample may be carry-over from other donors' samples.

The rearrangement links TRBV6-5 to TRBJ2-3; TCRdb lists TRBD2, though no DNA is available to test this call. This CDR3 is built from 15 residues. Per germline, CDR1 MNHEY and CDR2 SVGAGI. CDR3 protein: CASRLASGGTDTQYF.

V usage is TRBV7-9 and J usage is TRBJ2-7. CDR3 length equals 15 residues. Per the germline V gene, CDR1 is SEHNR and CDR2 is FQNEAQ (reference sequence). CDR3 in amino acids: CASSLSSDSSYEQYF. Drawing the rest from reference TRBV7-9 and TRBJ2-7, the complete variable domain is DTGVSQNPRHKITKRGQNVTFRCDPISEHNRLYWYRQTLGQGPEFLTYFQNEAQLEKSRLLSDRFSAERPKGSFSTLEIQRTEQGDSAMYLCASSLSSDSSYEQYFGPGTRLTVT.

V gene TRBV28 combines with J gene TRBJ1-2; the TCRdb call, TRBD1, lacks DNA for checking. Germline loops: CDR1 MDHEN, CDR2 SYDVKM. The length of the CDR3 is 13 residues. CDR3 sequence: CASWAGDYYGYTF.

CDR3 in amino acids: CASSESGIQETQYF. This chain links TRBV9 with TRBJ2-5; TCRdb outputs TRBD1, but without DNA this stays unchecked. CDR3 size: 14 residues. CDR1 is SGDLS, CDR2 YYNGEE, per germline.

V gene TRBV23-1 combines with J gene TRBJ2-1; TCRdb returns TRBD1, unconfirmable since there is no DNA. TRBV23-1 is classed as an ORF, of uncertain function. CDR3 size: 16 residues. The CDR3 sequence is CASSPLTGTAYNEQFF.

The V call is TRBV28, the J call TRBJ2-7; TCRdb's D call of TRBD1 is untestable without DNA. This CDR3 comprises 14 residues. Germline V CDR1 and CDR2: MDHEN, SYDVKM. The CDR3 here is CASSLSGQFYEQYF.

The rearrangement joins TRBV29-1 to TRBJ2-3; TCRdb picks TRBD1, but there is no DNA to check that call. The CDR3 has 15 amino acids. Germline CDR1 reads SQVTM; CDR2 reads ANQGSEA. CDR3 amino acids: CSVGPRGYGEDTQYF.

This chain connects TRBV4-3 to TRBJ2-1; no DNA is available, so the TRBD2 call from TCRdb remains unchecked. The CDR3 runs to 16 residues. CDR1 is LGHNA, CDR2 YSLEER, per germline. The CDR3 reads CASSQDLAGAYNEQFF.

V gene TRBV7-9 combines with J gene TRBJ2-7; TCRdb selects TRBD1, and the lack of DNA leaves this call unchecked. The CDR3 sequence is 15 residues long. The V gene's germline CDR1 is SEHNR and CDR2 FQNEAQ (reference sequence). CDR3 sequence reads: CASTRGQTEWYEQYF.

This chain connects TRBV12-3 or TRBV12-4 to TRBJ1-2; checking the TCRdb D call of TRBD1 is not possible without DNA. The CDR3 runs to 14 residues. CDR3: CASSLGAGPQACTF.

The V gene is TRBV7-7, the J gene TRBJ2-5; the D call from TCRdb, TRBD1, cannot be confirmed without DNA. Germline CDR1 reads SSHAT; CDR2 reads FNYEAQ (reference sequence). This CDR3 is built from 15 residues. CDR3 loop: CASSLYRGPQETQYF.

The V call is TRBV19, the J call TRBJ1-5; the TRBD1 assignment by TCRdb is unverifiable without DNA. Germline V gives CDR1 LNHDA, CDR2 SQIVND (reference sequence). The CDR3 covers 15 residues. The CDR3: CASRPGERSNQPQHF.

V is TRBV29-1 and J is TRBJ2-1; TCRdb names TRBD1, which stays unverified in the absence of DNA. The CDR3 runs to 16 residues. Germline V gives CDR1 SQVTM, CDR2 ANQGSEA. The CDR3 sequence is CSVDEETGAAYNEQFF.

This sequence joins TRBV5-8 and TRBJ2-5; without DNA, the TCRdb call of TRBD1 cannot be checked. The CDR3 is 16 amino acids. Germline V gene sequence: CDR1 SGHTS, CDR2 YDEGEE. CDR3 residues: CASSARPTPGGETQYF.

The chain is built from TRBV7-2 and TRBJ2-3; TCRdb designates TRBD1, a call that cannot be tested without DNA. Germline V gene data show CDR1 as SGHTA and CDR2 as FQGNSA. The CDR3 runs 17 residues. CDR3 amino acids: CASSLGPIMVLTDTQYF.

The chain combines TRBV2 with TRBJ1-2; TCRdb returns TRBD1, unconfirmable since there is no DNA. The CDR3 spans 15 residues. Germline CDR1 and CDR2: SNHLY and FYNNEI. The CDR3 sequence is CASSDLRAFVHGYTF.

The rearrangement joins TRBV7-8 to TRBJ2-1; TCRdb's D call of TRBD1 is untestable without DNA. Germline CDR1 is SGHVS and CDR2 is FQNEAQ. This CDR3 comprises 15 residues. The CDR3 loop reads CASSADGGAYNEQFF.

The CDR3 sequence: CASRSPTGGHEQYF. The J gene is TRBJ2-7, the V gene TRBV21-1; there is no DNA to check the TCRdb D call of TRBD2. TRBV21-1 is given as a pseudogene. The CDR3 sequence is 14 residues long.

The chain combines TRBV20-1 with TRBJ2-3; TCRdb's D gene call, TRBD1, goes unchecked for lack of DNA. The germline V gene encodes CDR1 DFQATT and CDR2 SNEGSKA (reference sequence). This CDR3 has 15 residues. The CDR3 spells CSARGGNPDFFGQYF.

The genes are TRBV20-1 and TRBJ2-7; absent DNA, TCRdb's TRBD1 call cannot be checked. The CDR3 extends over 15 amino acids. From germline, CDR1 is DFQATT and CDR2 SNEGSKA (reference sequence). The CDR3 region is CSAIKPGQVSYEQYF.

The CDR3 loop is CASSLVGEGAYGYTF. The chain recombines TRBV12-3 or TRBV12-4 with TRBJ1-2. The CDR3 sequence is 15 residues long.

The rearrangement uses TRBV29-1 and TRBJ1-1; no DNA is available, so the TRBD1 call from TCRdb remains unchecked. The germline CDR1 and CDR2 sequences are SQVTM and ANQGSEA. The CDR3 loop spans 15 amino acids. The chain's CDR3 is CSVKGTGGMNTEAFF.